Below are 18 T cell receptor beta chains sequenced from a single sample in a study of blood T cell repertoires in COVID-19. Generated by immunoSEQ multiplex PCR, the TCRdb table keeps only in-frame clones and is missing some. The data show roughly 220,000 clones, about 85% seen once. The sequenced sample was peripheral blood. These receptors were obtained from a man aged 50-59 years who had recovered from COVID-19.

This clone showed up just once. The chain is built from TRBV18 and TRBJ1-1; possibly TRBD1 for D (6 bases). CDR1 is KGHSH and CDR2 is LQKENI in the germline V gene. The CDR3 length is 14 residues. V lost 6 bases and J lost 1, with 12 bases in between. The CDR3 DNA sequence: TGTGCCAGCTCCCCGGGACACCCGAACACTGAAGCTTTCTTT. Translation: CASSPGHPNTEAFF.

This clone showed up just a few times. The chain uses TRBV6-5 and TRBJ2-3, with TRBD2 identical over 8 bases. V shed 2 bases, J shed 1 base, and the junction held 5 bases outside the gene matches. This CDR3 is built from 16 residues. In germline, CDR1 is MNHEY, CDR2 SVGAGI. CDR3 nucleotide sequence: TGTGCCAGCAGTTACACACAGACTAGCGGCACAGATACGCAGTATTTT. Residues: CASSYTQTSGTDTQYF.

The CDR3, as DNA: TGTGCCAGCAGCTCGGACCAGGGTTTCGGCGTTCAGCCCCAGCATTTT. Translated, it gives CASSSDQGFGVQPQHF. The chain employs TRBV7-9 and TRBJ1-5; a weak D match, TRBD1 (5 bases). Germline assignment: CDR1 SEHNR and CDR2 FQNEAQ (reference sequence). The ends were cut back, 4 bases at V and 6 bases at J, with 19 bases in the middle. The CDR3 spans 16 residues.

This rearrangement joins TRBV18 to TRBJ2-7; TRBD2 matches 9 bases. V shed 5 bases, J shed 0 bases, and the junction held 8 bases outside the gene matches. Looked up from germline, CDR1 is KGHSH and CDR2 is LQKENI. The CDR3 extends over 16 amino acids. The CDR3 DNA is TGTGCCAGCTCATTAGGTCGACTAGCGGACTCCTACGAGCAGTACTTC. Translated: CASSLGRLADSYEQYF.

This chain uses TRBV25-1 with TRBJ1-2; no definite D call. Germline V gives CDR1 MGHDK, CDR2 SYGVNS. V was pared by 1 base and J by 4 bases, with 13 bases between. The CDR3 consists of 15 residues. The chain's CDR3 is CASSESSGRGYGYTF. The CDR3 coding sequence is TGTGCCAGCAGTGAATCAAGCGGGCGAGGCTATGGCTACACCTTC.

The V gene is TRBV6-6, the J gene TRBJ2-1; TRBD1 agrees at 7 bases. The CDR3 is 16 amino acids. Germline V lookup: CDR1 MNHNY, CDR2 SVGAGI (reference sequence). Germline trimming cut 4 bases from V and 0 bases from J; bases unmatched to any gene: 6. The CDR3 coding sequence is TGTGCCAGCAGTTCGGGTCGACAGGGCTCCTACAATGAGCAGTTCTTC. Its protein product is CASSSGRQGSYNEQFF.

The V gene is TRBV5-1, the J gene TRBJ1-2; unclear D gene. Germline V gene data show CDR1 as SGHRS and CDR2 as YFSETQ. Trimming cost V 4 bases and J 4 bases, with 11 bases left between them. The CDR3 sequence is 13 residues long. DNA for the CDR3: TGCGCCAGCAGCGGCTCCCCCTTCTATGGCTACACCTTC. Protein product: CASSGSPFYGYTF. Full variable domain (outside the CDR3, taken from reference TRBV5-1 and TRBJ1-2): KAGVTQTPRYLIKTRGQQVTLSCSPISGHRSVSWYQQTPGQGLQFLFEYFSETQRNKGNFPGRFSGRQFSNSRSEMNVSTLELGDSALYLCASSGSPFYGYTFGSGTRLTVV.

The V and J genes are TRBV27 and TRBJ2-3; 10 positions agree with TRBD2. The V gene's germline CDR1 is MNHEY and CDR2 SMNVEV (reference sequence). The J segment lost 3 bases and the V segment lost 5 bases, leaving 14 bases of the junction unmatched. CDR3 length: 18 residues. In DNA, the CDR3 is TGTGCCAGCAGTCCGTTAAGCGGGAGGGCCAGTAGGACAGATACGCAGTATTTT. Translation gives CASSPLSGRASRTDTQYF.

J is TRBJ2-7 and V is TRBV18; TRBD1 matches at 7 bases. V shed 0 bases, J shed 1 base, and the junction held 6 bases outside the gene matches. The germline V gene encodes CDR1 KGHSH and CDR2 LQKENI. There are 16 residues in the CDR3. CDR3 nucleotide sequence: TGTGCCAGCTCACCACCGAGAGGGGGCGCTTCCTACGAGCAGTACTTC. As protein: CASSPPRGGASYEQYF.

The chain combines TRBV6-1 with TRBJ2-7; D is possibly TRBD2 (5 bases). In germline, CDR1 is MNHNS, CDR2 SASEGT. The V and J ends lost 0 bases and 8 bases respectively, with 11 bases between them. This CDR3 comprises 13 residues. The CDR3 protein is CASSEAPAGQQYF. The DNA for the CDR3 is TGTGCCAGCAGTGAAGCCCCGGCGGGTCAGCAGTACTTC.

The rearrangement uses TRBV5-4 and TRBJ2-7; D is possibly TRBD2 (5 bases). Germline loops: CDR1 SGHNT, CDR2 YYREEE (reference sequence). This CDR3 comprises 11 residues. Deletions cut 2 bases from V and 7 bases from J, with 7 bases between. In DNA, the CDR3 is TGTGCCAGCAGCTTTTCGGGGGAGCAGTACTTC. Translated: CASSFSGEQYF.

The sample holds one count of this clone. The rearrangement links TRBV28 to TRBJ2-1, with TRBD2 matching over 7 bases. This CDR3 is 17 amino acids long. V was clipped by 7 bases and J by 1 base; unmatched bases: 13. Germline CDR1 is MDHEN and CDR2 is SYDVKM. CDR3 loop: CASTLGGRGYSYNEQFF. The CDR3 region has the DNA TGTGCCAGCACTCTGGGTGGGAGGGGATATTCCTACAATGAGCAGTTCTTC.

CDR3 DNA sequence: TGTGCCATCAGTGAGTCCGAGGGAGGGACAGATACGCAGTATTTT. Translating gives CAISESEGGTDTQYF. J is TRBJ2-3 and V is TRBV10-3; the match to TRBD2 covers 7 bases. The CDR3 runs 15 residues. V shed 0 bases and J 3 bases; nucleotides not matched to a gene: 3. Germline loops: CDR1 ENHRY, CDR2 SYGVKD.

This clone appeared a single time. The chain employs TRBV28 and TRBJ2-2, with D hard to call. Germline V gene sequence: CDR1 MDHEN, CDR2 SYDVKM. The CDR3 is made up of 14 amino acids. V dropped 3 bases and J dropped 3 bases, with 8 bases sitting between them. This CDR3 reads CASSFPLHTGELFF. In nucleotides, the CDR3 is TGTGCCAGCAGTTTCCCCCTACACACCGGGGAGCTGTTTTTT.

The chain employs TRBV6-5 and TRBJ2-1; 14 bases are shared with TRBD2. From germline, CDR1 is MNHEY and CDR2 SVGAGI. V trimming: 5 bases; J trimming: 10 bases; junction bases outside the gene matches: 7. This CDR3 spans 15 amino acids. The CDR3 DNA is TGTGCCAGCAGTCCCGGGACTAGCGGGAGTCGGGAGCAGTTCTTC. Translation gives CASSPGTSGSREQFF.

On this clone: The same CDR3 also results from other DNA sequences found in this sample. This chain joins TRBV18 and TRBJ1-5; 9 bases line up with TRBD1. Germline values: CDR1 KGHSH, CDR2 LQKENI. The CDR3 spans 15 residues. Germline trimming cut 3 bases from V and 4 bases from J; bases unmatched to any gene: 4. CDR3 nucleotide sequence: TGTGCCAGCTCACCTCGGACAGGGGAAAATCAGCCCCAGCATTTT. Protein sequence: CASSPRTGENQPQHF.

The genes are TRBV10-3 and TRBJ2-7; 8 positions match TRBD2. The germline V gene encodes CDR1 ENHRY and CDR2 SYGVKD. Trimming removed 7 bases from V and 1 base from J; junction bases left unmatched: 6. The CDR3 consists of 14 residues. This chain's CDR3 is CAIKASGSSYEQYF. CDR3 in DNA: TGTGCCATCAAGGCCAGCGGGAGTTCCTACGAGCAGTACTTC.

This clone was found once. Other nucleotide sequences in the sample specify the same CDR3. The V gene is TRBV28, the J gene TRBJ2-1; no reliable D call. Looked up from germline, CDR1 is MDHEN and CDR2 is SYDVKM. V was shortened by 2 bases and J by 5 bases, with 4 bases between the two germline ends. The CDR3 length is 12 residues. In nucleotides, the CDR3 is TGTGCCAGCAGTTTAAGAGACAATGAGCAGTTCTTC. It encodes CASSLRDNEQFF.